Below are 32 T cell receptor beta chains sequenced from a single sample in a study of shared clonotypes between healthy human individuals. TCRdb's table, derived via immunoSEQ multiplex PCR, lists solely in-frame clones and lacks some. The sample consists of a few hundred thousand clones, roughly 95% of them appearing once. Naive-designated CD8 cells lacked CD45RO, were positively enriched for CCR7, and omitted terminally differentiated effector memory CD45RA+ cells. Sequenced: naive CD8+ T cells sorted from blood. The receptors shown here come from a woman aged 30 to 39 in good health.

The CDR3, as DNA: TGCGCCAGCAGCGGGTACAGGGACCAGGCCCCTCACTATGGCTACACCTTC. Its protein is CASSGYRDQAPHYGYTF. The chain links TRBV5-1 to TRBJ1-2, with D possibly being TRBD1 (6 bases). The CDR3 loop spans 17 amino acids. Germline CDR1 is SGHRS and CDR2 is YFSETQ. Trimming shortened V by 4 bases and J by 3 bases, and 22 bases separated the two germline ends.

This clone was seen a single time. The V and J genes are TRBV2 and TRBJ1-1; D unclear. This CDR3 is built from 13 residues. Germline CDR1 is SNHLY and CDR2 is FYNNEI. CDR3: CSSGGLGNTEAFF. DNA for the CDR3: TGTAGCAGCGGAGGGTTGGGGAACACTGAAGCTTTCTTT.

This chain connects TRBV28 to TRBJ1-1; D possibly corresponds to TRBD1 (5 bases). Germline V gene lookup returns CDR1 MDHEN and CDR2 SYDVKM. V lost 5 bases and J lost 3, with 13 bases in between. This CDR3 comprises 14 residues. The CDR3 is CASSLTREYTEAFF. The CDR3 bases are TGTGCCAGCAGTCTCACCAGGGAATACACTGAAGCTTTCTTT.

J is TRBJ2-7 and V is TRBV15; maybe TRBD1 (6 bases). Trimming stripped 1 base from V and 6 bases from J, with 16 bases between. The CDR3 is made up of 15 amino acids. Per the germline V gene, CDR1 is LNHNV and CDR2 is YYDKDF (reference sequence). CDR3 in DNA: TGTGCCACCAGCAGAGGAGGGCAGGGGAAGAGCGAGCAGTACTTC. Protein: CATSRGGQGKSEQYF.

The chain links TRBV5-6 to TRBJ2-5, with D unclear. CDR1 and CDR2 from the germline V gene are SGHDT and YYEEEE. There are 13 residues in the CDR3. V lost 2 bases and J lost 5, with 10 bases in between. The CDR3 nucleotides are TGTGCCAGCAGCTTAAGCTTAAGGGAGACCCAGTACTTC. Amino acid sequence: CASSLSLRETQYF.

This chain connects TRBV4-1 to TRBJ2-5; D uncertain. The J call could be wrong; TRBJ2-7 is a better fit for the DNA end. This CDR3 spans 15 amino acids. Looked up from germline, CDR1 is MGHRA and CDR2 is YSYEKL. The CDR3 region has the DNA TGCGCCAGCAGCCAAGGGGCTGCATCTTCCTACGAGCAGTACTTC. This gives the protein CASSQGAASSYEQYF.

The rearrangement joins TRBV7-9 to TRBJ2-5; 8 bases are a match to TRBD1. V trimming: 5 bases; J trimming: 4 bases; junction bases outside the gene matches: 12. Germline-derived CDR1 and CDR2 are SEHNR and FQNEAQ (reference sequence). The CDR3 extends over 16 amino acids. As DNA, the CDR3 is TGTGCCAGCAGCCACCGGGACAGGTCTCCCCTAGAGACCCAGTACTTC. Protein sequence: CASSHRDRSPLETQYF.

The rearrangement joins TRBV5-5 to TRBJ2-3, with D possibly matching TRBD2 (5 bases). This CDR3 is built from 17 residues. Germline assignment: CDR1 SGHKS and CDR2 YYEKEE (reference sequence). V was cut by 1 base and J by 0 bases, with 15 bases left in between. CDR3 residues: CASSLLPVRGSTDTQYF. The CDR3 region has the DNA TGTGCCAGCAGCTTGTTGCCGGTACGGGGAAGCACAGATACGCAGTATTTT.

Only a few counts were recorded for this clone. The V and J genes are TRBV19 and TRBJ2-1; 11 bases match TRBD2. The junction had 4 bases not matched to a gene; V was cut back by 1 base and J by 8 bases. The CDR3 has 15 amino acids. In germline, CDR1 is LNHDA, CDR2 SQIVND (reference sequence). CDR3 region: CASSIVAGGSDEQFF. The DNA of the CDR3 is TGTGCCAGTAGTATAGTAGCGGGAGGGTCCGATGAGCAGTTCTTC.

The rearrangement joins TRBV28 to TRBJ1-5, with D perhaps matching TRBD1 (5 bases). Trimming pared 3 bases from V and 1 base from J, leaving 10 bases between. The CDR3 runs 15 residues. In germline, CDR1 is MDHEN, CDR2 SYDVKM. CDR3 coding DNA: TGTGCCAGCAGTTTTGTTGGACAAAGCAATCAGCCCCAGCATTTT. It codes for CASSFVGQSNQPQHF. The whole variable domain, filled in from reference TRBV28 and TRBJ1-5, reads DVKVTQSSRYLVKRTGEKVFLECVQDMDHENMFWYRQDPGLGLRLIYFSYDVKMKEKGDIPEGYSVSREKKERFSLILESASTNQTSMYLCASSFVGQSNQPQHFGDGTRLSIL.

The CDR3, as DNA: TGTGCCAGCAGTTTTAGACAGGGCGGACTGAACACTGAAGCTTTCTTT. This codes for CASSFRQGGLNTEAFF. V gene TRBV27 combines with J gene TRBJ1-1; 7 bases agree with TRBD1. Trimming took 3 bases from V and 0 from J; bases not matched to a gene: 7. The CDR3 has 16 amino acids. Germline V gene data show CDR1 as MNHEY and CDR2 as SMNVEV (reference sequence).

This chain joins TRBV19 and TRBJ2-1, with D perhaps matching TRBD1 (5 bases). This CDR3 has 14 residues. V lost 5 bases and J 3 bases, leaving 11 bases between the germline ends. The V gene's germline CDR1 is LNHDA and CDR2 SQIVND (reference sequence). The CDR3 reads CASSLTVFYNEQFF. In nucleotides, the CDR3 is TGTGCCAGTAGTTTGACAGTGTTCTACAATGAGCAGTTCTTC. Based on the CDR3 plus reference TRBV19 and TRBJ2-1, the full variable domain is DGGITQSPKYLFRKEGQNVTLSCEQNLNHDAMYWYRQDPGQGLRLIYYSQIVNDFQKGDIAEGYSVSREKKESFPLTVTSAQKNPTAFYLCASSLTVFYNEQFFGPGTRLTVL.

This rearrangement joins TRBV27 to TRBJ2-5, with D possibly TRBD2 on 5 matching bases. The J call could be wrong; TRBJ2-7 is a better fit for the DNA end. This CDR3 region has 13 residues. The germline gives CDR1 MNHEY, CDR2 SMNVEV (reference sequence). The CDR3 region has the DNA TGTGCCAGCAGTCGACCCGAGGGCCCCGAGCAGTACTTC. It yields the protein CASSRPEGPEQYF.

V and J are TRBV5-1 and TRBJ2-5; TRBD1 agrees at 9 bases. V was clipped by 8 bases and J by 2 bases; unmatched bases: 7. CDR1 is SGHRS, CDR2 YFSETQ, per germline. This CDR3 contains 14 residues. The chain's CDR3 is CASSGTGWQETQYF. CDR3 in DNA: TGCGCCAGTTCCGGGACAGGGTGGCAAGAGACCCAGTACTTC.

V is TRBV28 and J is TRBJ2-7; D unresolved. Per germline, CDR1 MDHEN and CDR2 SYDVKM. CDR3 length: 11 amino acids. Trimming left V 5 bases short and J 6 bases short, with 8 bases between. The CDR3 here is CASSPMGEQYF. The DNA for the CDR3 is TGTGCCAGCAGTCCAATGGGCGAGCAGTACTTC.

The V gene is TRBV5-1, the J gene TRBJ2-7; 7 bases agree with TRBD2. CDR1 is SGHRS, CDR2 YFSETQ, per germline. The CDR3 extends over 15 amino acids. Trimming took 0 bases from V and 0 from J; bases not matched to a gene: 3. The CDR3 DNA reads as TGCGCCAGCAGCTTGGGCGGGAGCGCCTCCTACGAGCAGTACTTC. Its protein is CASSLGGSASYEQYF.

The count of this clone is one. The chain couples TRBV7-9 to TRBJ1-4; the D is unclear. Germline CDR1 and CDR2: SEHNR and FQNEAQ (reference sequence). V lost 5 bases and J 8 bases, leaving 18 bases between the germline ends. The CDR3 sequence is 15 residues long. The chain's CDR3 is CASSQRTDRGEKLFF. The CDR3 nucleotides read TGTGCCAGCAGCCAACGGACTGATCGGGGAGAAAAACTGTTTTTT.

This clone was seen just once. This chain connects TRBV5-6 to TRBJ2-4, with 8 positions matching TRBD1. Germline values: CDR1 SGHDT, CDR2 YYEEEE. This CDR3 spans 15 amino acids. Trimming at V came to 4 bases and at J to 6 bases, leaving 9 bases not matched to a gene. The CDR3 nucleotides are TGTGCCAGCAGCCCGTGGACAGGGCATGGAAACATTCAGTACTTC. Encoded protein: CASSPWTGHGNIQYF.

V gene TRBV28 combines with J gene TRBJ1-5; no clear D. The V end lost 5 bases, the J end lost 8 bases, and 22 bases lay between the germline ends. Germline loops: CDR1 MDHEN, CDR2 SYDVKM. The CDR3 spans 16 residues. The CDR3 coding sequence is TGTGCCAGCAGTCCCGCCAGTGCCCCATCACGGAAGCCCCAGCATTTT. Its protein is CASSPASAPSRKPQHF.

This chain connects TRBV13 to TRBJ1-1; tentatively, D is TRBD1 (5 bases). Trimming shortened V by 0 bases and J by 6 bases, and 11 bases separated the two germline ends. This CDR3 spans 14 amino acids. Looked up from germline, CDR1 is PRHDT and CDR2 is FYEKMQ (reference sequence). In DNA, the CDR3 is TGTGCCAGCAGCTTAGGAACGGGGCACGCTGAAGCTTTCTTT. The encoded protein is CASSLGTGHAEAFF.

V gene TRBV9 combines with J gene TRBJ1-2, with 9 bases fitting TRBD1. Germline CDR1 is SGDLS and CDR2 is YYNGEE. The CDR3 has 13 residues. J was trimmed by 4 bases and V by 3 bases; bases with no gene match: 1. CDR3 nucleotide sequence: TGTGCCAGCAGCGAGACAGGGGGCTATGGCTACACCTTC. It yields the protein CASSETGGYGYTF.

The chain carries TRBV9 and TRBJ2-5; D not certain. The CDR3 contains 13 residues. Germline loops: CDR1 SGDLS, CDR2 YYNGEE. V gave up 1 base and J gave up 4 bases, with 8 bases separating them. As DNA, the CDR3 is TGTGCCAGCAGCGTACCTTCCCGAGAGACCCAGTACTTC. Translation: CASSVPSRETQYF.

This sequence joins TRBV19 and TRBJ2-1, with 11 bases matching TRBD2. There are 19 residues in the CDR3. Per germline, CDR1 LNHDA and CDR2 SQIVND (reference sequence). Unmatched junction bases numbered 14, after V lost 3 bases and J lost 4 bases. The CDR3 region is CASSIPSTTTSGRYNEQFF. The CDR3 DNA reads as TGTGCCAGTAGTATTCCCTCAACGACTACTAGCGGGAGATACAATGAGCAGTTCTTC.

The V and J genes are TRBV5-4 and TRBJ2-2, with D possibly matching TRBD1 (6 bases). This CDR3 is built from 13 residues. V lost 8 bases and J lost 0, with 8 bases in between. Germline CDR1 SGHNT, CDR2 YYREEE (reference sequence). CDR3 DNA: TGTGCCAGTCAGGGGCCGAACACCGGGGAGCTGTTTTTT. Protein product: CASQGPNTGELFF.

This clone was seen once. The gene calls are TRBV19 and TRBJ2-2, with D tentatively TRBD1 or TRBD2 (5 bases each). CDR3 size: 13 residues. The V end lost 6 bases, the J end lost 7 bases, and 12 bases lay between the germline ends. In germline, CDR1 is LNHDA, CDR2 SQIVND (reference sequence). This chain's CDR3 is CASRGTGGGELFF. The CDR3 nucleotides read TGTGCCAGTAGGGGGACCGGCGGCGGGGAGCTGTTTTTT. The entire variable domain, with the rest obtained from reference TRBV19 and TRBJ2-2, is as follows: DGGITQSPKYLFRKEGQNVTLSCEQNLNHDAMYWYRQDPGQGLRLIYYSQIVNDFQKGDIAEGYSVSREKKESFPLTVTSAQKNPTAFYLCASRGTGGGELFFGEGSRLTVL.

The chain recombines TRBV27 with TRBJ1-1; TRBD1 might be the D (5 bases). Trimming removed 2 bases from V and 1 base from J, with 8 bases in between. CDR1 is MNHEY and CDR2 is SMNVEV in the germline V gene (reference sequence). The CDR3 totals 14 residues. CDR3 DNA: TGTGCCAGCAGTTTAGCAGGGCCGAACACTGAAGCTTTCTTT. This translates into CASSLAGPNTEAFF.

V usage is TRBV27 and J usage is TRBJ2-7; D may match TRBD1 or TRBD2 (5 bases each). CDR1 and CDR2 (germline): MNHEY, SMNVEV (reference sequence). Trimming removed 2 bases at V and 2 bases at J, with 13 bases between. This CDR3 is built from 15 residues. The CDR3 spells CASSLTGAATYEQYF. The DNA for the CDR3 is TGTGCCAGCAGTTTAACCGGGGCAGCTACCTACGAGCAGTACTTC.

The chain recombines TRBV27 with TRBJ2-7; 8 nucleotides line up with TRBD1. The CDR3 has 15 residues. Germline values: CDR1 MNHEY, CDR2 SMNVEV (reference sequence). V was pared by 7 bases and J by 6 bases, with 14 bases of the junction left unmatched. CDR3 nucleotide sequence: TGTGCCAGCAACCCCTTCCCGGGACAGGATACCGAGCAGTACTTC. Amino acid sequence: CASNPFPGQDTEQYF.

This chain uses TRBV4-2 with TRBJ2-2; 9 nucleotides line up with TRBD1. The CDR3 sequence is 17 residues long. CDR1 and CDR2 from the germline V gene are LGHNA and YNFKEQ. V was clipped by 4 bases and J by 5 bases; unmatched bases: 11. CDR3 in DNA: TGTGCCAGCAGCCCGGAAGAGGGACAGGGCTTAACCGGGGAGCTGTTTTTT. Translating gives CASSPEEGQGLTGELFF.

The chain carries TRBV9 and TRBJ2-3, with TRBD2 matching 8 bases. This CDR3 contains 16 residues. Germline values: CDR1 SGDLS, CDR2 YYNGEE. With 0 bases clipped from V and 5 bases from J, the junction kept 8 bases outside the gene matches. CDR3 protein: CASSVELAGTIDTQYF. CDR3 nucleotide sequence: TGTGCCAGCAGCGTAGAATTAGCGGGAACCATAGATACGCAGTATTTT.

The rearrangement joins TRBV6-1 to TRBJ2-1; weak D call: TRBD2 (5 bases). The CDR3 loop spans 13 amino acids. The V gene's germline CDR1 is MNHNS and CDR2 SASEGT. Between the trimmed V and J ends, which lost 6 bases and 9 bases, there was a span of 15 bases. Written as DNA, the CDR3 is TGTGCCAGCAGCAGGAAGGGAGAGGGTGAGCAGTTCTTC. Protein product: CASSRKGEGEQFF.

V gene TRBV5-4 combines with J gene TRBJ2-3; weak D call: TRBD1 (6 bases). The germline V and J ends were trimmed by 3 bases and 0 bases, with 14 bases remaining between them. CDR3 length: 16 amino acids. Looked up from germline, CDR1 is SGHNT and CDR2 is YYREEE (reference sequence). CDR3 loop: CASSWGTGHSTDTQYF. DNA of the CDR3: TGTGCCAGCAGCTGGGGAACAGGGCATAGCACAGATACGCAGTATTTT.